Shown below are 31 T cell receptor beta chains from a single sample sequenced in a study of blood T cell repertoires in COVID-19. Assay used: immunoSEQ multiplex PCR; TCRdb lists only in-frame clones, some missing. The sample has about 200,000 clones; roughly 80% are singletons. Material for sequencing was peripheral blood. These receptors came from a woman aged 80 or older with acute or convalescent COVID-19.

The chain is built from TRBV27 and TRBJ1-6; D call uncertain. The V end lost 6 bases, the J end lost 6 bases, and 6 bases lay between the germline ends. Germline-derived CDR1 and CDR2 are MNHEY and SMNVEV (reference sequence). This CDR3 comprises 12 residues. The chain's CDR3 is CASRASNSPLHF. The DNA of the CDR3 is TGTGCCAGCAGGGCCAGTAATTCACCCCTCCACTTT.

This clone was seen only a few times. This chain uses TRBV9 with TRBJ2-2, with 11 bases identical to TRBD1. V shed 3 bases and J 0 bases; nucleotides not matched to a gene: 16. From germline, CDR1 is SGDLS and CDR2 YYNGEE. The CDR3 consists of 21 residues. CDR3 coding DNA: TGTGCCAGCAGCGCCCACCCGGGACAGGGGGAACTGCGAACGAACACCGGGGAGCTGTTTTTT. The encoded protein is CASSAHPGQGELRTNTGELFF.

This clone showed up just a few times. The chain links TRBV19 to TRBJ1-2, with 11 bases aligning to TRBD1. From germline, CDR1 is LNHDA and CDR2 SQIVND (reference sequence). The CDR3 has 14 residues. The ends lost 6 bases at V and 8 bases at J; junction bases unmatched: 8. The CDR3 DNA sequence: TGTGCCAGTAGAGGACAGGGGGCGGTTCAGGGCTACACCTTC. This codes for CASRGQGAVQGYTF.

This chain links TRBV5-5 with TRBJ2-1; D is perhaps TRBD2 (6 bases). The CDR3 has 17 amino acids. V lost 6 bases, J lost 9 bases, and 28 bases lay in between. Per germline, CDR1 SGHKS and CDR2 YYEKEE (reference sequence). The CDR3 region has the DNA TGTGCCAGCACCTCATCAAGCGTTGGGGGACTTAGTATTGAGCAGTTCTTC. Translating gives CASTSSSVGGLSIEQFF.

This clone has just one count. The rearrangement uses TRBV11-1 and TRBJ2-5; 8 bases are a match to TRBD2. V was clipped by 5 bases and J by 5 bases; unmatched bases: 7. The germline V gene has CDR1 SGHAT and CDR2 FQDESV (reference sequence). The CDR3 has 14 amino acids. In nucleotides, the CDR3 is TGTGCCAGCAGCCAGAGCGGGGGCGAGGAGACCCAGTACTTC. As protein: CASSQSGGEETQYF.

The rearrangement joins TRBV6-5 to TRBJ1-6; TRBD1 agrees at 8 bases. Germline V gives CDR1 MNHEY, CDR2 SVGAGI. This CDR3 spans 13 amino acids. The ends lost 11 bases at V and 7 bases at J; junction bases unmatched: 7. The CDR3 coding sequence is TGTGCCGGGGGACAGGATAAAAATTCACCCCTCCACTTT. Its translation: CAGGQDKNSPLHF.

The rearrangement uses TRBV7-9 and TRBJ1-6; TRBD1 matches 7 bases. Trimming cost V 2 bases and J 8 bases; bases outside gene matches: 6. CDR1 and CDR2 from the germline V gene are SEHNR and FQNEAQ (reference sequence). The CDR3 covers 15 residues. The CDR3 reads CASSLFTGADSPLHF. The CDR3 region has the DNA TGTGCCAGCAGCTTATTCACAGGGGCGGATTCACCCCTCCACTTT.

V and J are TRBV5-1 and TRBJ1-5; D unresolved. CDR3 length: 15 residues. From germline, CDR1 is SGHRS and CDR2 YFSETQ. Trimming cost V 1 base and J 5 bases, with 13 bases left between them. The CDR3 sequence: CASSLFPGIDQPQHF. CDR3 coding DNA: TGCGCCAGCAGCTTGTTTCCGGGGATAGATCAGCCCCAGCATTTT.

This chain connects TRBV27 to TRBJ1-2; D remains unclear. In germline, CDR1 is MNHEY, CDR2 SMNVEV (reference sequence). The CDR3 runs 13 residues. The ends were cut back, 5 bases at V and 0 bases at J, with 7 bases in the middle. CDR3 sequence: CASSVGANYGYTF. In DNA, the CDR3 is TGTGCCAGCAGTGTCGGGGCTAACTATGGCTACACCTTC.

The genes are TRBV28 and TRBJ2-3; 7 nucleotides line up with TRBD2. V gave up 4 bases and J gave up 5 bases; unmatched junction bases: 6. This CDR3 has 14 residues. Germline loops: CDR1 MDHEN, CDR2 SYDVKM. CDR3: CASSYGGSRDTQYF. The DNA for the CDR3 is TGTGCCAGCAGTTATGGCGGGAGTAGAGATACGCAGTATTTT.

This clone showed up many times. The chain couples TRBV6-5 to TRBJ1-4, with D perhaps matching TRBD1 (5 bases). Germline assignment: CDR1 MNHEY and CDR2 SVGAGI. The CDR3 is 12 amino acids. The V and J ends lost 6 bases and 4 bases respectively, with 6 bases between them. CDR3 DNA sequence: TGTGCCAGCAGGCAGGGTAATGAAAAACTGTTTTTT. Translated, it gives CASRQGNEKLFF.

The table lists this clone with a count of one. V usage is TRBV13 and J usage is TRBJ1-5; a weak D match, TRBD1 (6 bases). Trimming removed 2 bases from V and 4 bases from J, with 9 bases in between. CDR3 length equals 14 residues. Germline V gene sequence: CDR1 PRHDT, CDR2 FYEKMQ (reference sequence). The CDR3 bases are TGTGCCAGCAGCTTAACAGGGTCTAATCAGCCCCAGCATTTT. It yields the protein CASSLTGSNQPQHF.

The V gene is TRBV11-2, the J gene TRBJ2-6; maybe TRBD1 (5 bases). This CDR3 contains 16 residues. The germline CDR1 and CDR2 sequences are SGHAT and FQNNGV. V was clipped by 5 bases and J by 4 bases, with 15 bases between them. CDR3 DNA: TGTGCCAGCAGCCCAGGGCGGCTCTCCGGGGCCAACGTCCTGACTTTC. Protein product: CASSPGRLSGANVLTF.

The gene calls are TRBV2 and TRBJ1-6; 9 nucleotides align to TRBD1. The CDR3 totals 15 residues. Losses at the gene ends were 8 bases for V and 7 bases for J; bases not matched to a gene: 9. Germline-derived CDR1 and CDR2 are SNHLY and FYNNEI. The CDR3 DNA reads as TGTGCCAGCGTGGGGACAGGGCTCCTAAATTCACCCCTCCACTTT. Translated, it gives CASVGTGLLNSPLHF. The variable domain in full, with the rest retrieved from reference TRBV2 and TRBJ1-6, is EPEVTQTPSHQVTQMGQEVILRCVPISNHLYFYWYRQILGQKVEFLVSFYNNEISEKSEIFDDQFSVERPDGSNFTLKIRSTKLEDSAMYFCASVGTGLLNSPLHFGNGTRLTVT.

The genes are TRBV12-3 or TRBV12-4 and TRBJ1-1; 8 positions match TRBD1. The CDR3 is made up of 12 amino acids. V lost 5 bases and J lost 11; bases outside the gene matches: 7. CDR3 coding DNA: TGTGCCAGCAGTCCCTTGACAGGGGTTGCTTTCTTT. Amino acids: CASSPLTGVAFF.

The chain joins TRBV3-1 (or the pseudogene TRBV3-2) to TRBJ2-7, with 11 bases aligning to TRBD2. Unmatched junction bases numbered 9, after V lost 1 base and J lost 13 bases. There are 14 residues in the CDR3. Germline lookup yields CDR1 LGHDT and CDR2 YNNKEL (reference sequence). As DNA, the CDR3 is TGTGCCAGCAGCCAAGGCACCGGGACTAGCGGCCAATACTTC. Amino acid sequence: CASSQGTGTSGQYF.

The J gene is TRBJ2-5, the V gene TRBV4-2, with TRBD2 matching over 11 bases. Trimming cost V 4 bases and J 3 bases; bases outside gene matches: 7. There are 16 residues in the CDR3. CDR1 LGHNA and CDR2 YNFKEQ come from the germline V gene. CDR3 bases: TGTGCCAGCAGCCGGCTCTTACTAGCGGGGGAAGAGACCCAGTACTTC. This encodes CASSRLLLAGEETQYF.

This clone appeared once. The chain employs TRBV5-8 and TRBJ2-6; D may be TRBD2 (6 bases). The CDR3 runs to 15 residues. CDR1 and CDR2 (germline): SGHTS, YDEGEE. V dropped 0 bases and J dropped 2 bases, with 6 bases sitting between them. CDR3 nucleotide sequence: TGTGCCAGCAGCTTGGGACTAGCTGGGGCCAACGTCCTGACTTTC. Protein product: CASSLGLAGANVLTF.

The rearrangement links TRBV28 to TRBJ1-5; D is unclear. Per germline, CDR1 MDHEN and CDR2 SYDVKM. Trimming removed 2 bases at V and 0 bases at J, with 8 bases between. The CDR3 runs 15 residues. CDR3 region: CASSLQQLSNQPQHF. CDR3 bases: TGTGCCAGCAGTTTACAACAGCTTAGCAATCAGCCCCAGCATTTT.

The J gene is TRBJ2-5, the V gene TRBV7-8; perhaps TRBD2 as D (6 bases). The V end lost 5 bases, the J end lost 3 bases, and 13 bases lay between the germline ends. The CDR3 length is 14 residues. The V gene's germline CDR1 is SGHVS and CDR2 FQNEAQ. The CDR3 nucleotides are TGTGCCAGCAGCCCCAGCTGGAGGGAAGAGACCCAGTACTTC. Translation: CASSPSWREETQYF.

This chain uses TRBV21-1 with TRBJ1-4; the table names TRBD1, a call not compared with the DNA. TRBV21-1 is a pseudogene segment. CDR3 length equals 15 residues. The CDR3 here is CASSPRQLENRKLFF. The DNA for the CDR3 is TGTGCCAGCAGCCCCCGACAGTTGGAAAATAGGAAACTGTTTTTT.

The rearrangement links TRBV5-4 to TRBJ2-7, with 10 bases fitting TRBD1. Losses at the gene ends were 4 bases for V and 5 bases for J; bases not matched to a gene: 0. Germline loops: CDR1 SGHNT, CDR2 YYREEE (reference sequence). The CDR3 is 12 residues long. CDR3 protein: CASSGTGDEQYF. The CDR3 DNA follows: TGTGCCAGCAGCGGGACAGGGGACGAGCAGTACTTC.

The chain combines TRBV5-4 with TRBJ2-1, with D possibly being TRBD2 (5 bases). Germline V gene lookup returns CDR1 SGHNT and CDR2 YYREEE (reference sequence). The CDR3 consists of 15 residues. Trimming took 10 bases from V and 9 from J, leaving 26 bases between them. CDR3 in amino acids: CAVRGGTRSLPEQFF. CDR3 DNA: TGTGCCGTCCGGGGTGGCACCCGCTCTCTCCCTGAGCAGTTCTTC.

The chain links TRBV19 to TRBJ2-1; D uncertain. The CDR3 is 11 amino acids. V lost 7 bases, J lost 4 bases, and 5 bases lay in between. In germline, CDR1 is LNHDA, CDR2 SQIVND (reference sequence). The CDR3 is CASTSYNEQFF. DNA for the CDR3: TGTGCCAGTACTAGTTACAATGAGCAGTTCTTC. Supplemented by reference TRBV19 and TRBJ2-1, the full variable domain reads DGGITQSPKYLFRKEGQNVTLSCEQNLNHDAMYWYRQDPGQGLRLIYYSQIVNDFQKGDIAEGYSVSREKKESFPLTVTSAQKNPTAFYLCASTSYNEQFFGPGTRLTVL.

The chain couples TRBV18 to TRBJ1-1; possible D gene TRBD1, 5 bases. CDR3 size: 13 residues. The V gene lost 1 base and the J gene lost 8 bases, with 11 bases spanning the gap. The V gene's germline CDR1 is KGHSH and CDR2 LQKENI. The CDR3 nucleotides are TGTGCCAGCTCACCACTCGCAGGGCAGGAAGCTTTCTTT. Translating gives CASSPLAGQEAFF.

The rearrangement links TRBV4-1 to TRBJ2-7; a possible D gene is TRBD2 (6 bases). In germline, CDR1 is MGHRA, CDR2 YSYEKL. Trimming took 5 bases from V and 1 from J, leaving 12 bases between them. The CDR3 is made up of 14 amino acids. CDR3 sequence: CASSREASSYEQYF. The CDR3 DNA reads TGCGCCAGCAGCAGGGAGGCTTCTTCCTACGAGCAGTACTTC.

In this sample, this clone turned up a few times. The rearrangement joins TRBV4-2 to TRBJ1-3; a possible D gene is TRBD1 (5 bases). V lost 4 bases to trimming and J lost 8 bases, with 18 bases between them. The CDR3 is made up of 15 amino acids. Germline V gene sequence: CDR1 LGHNA, CDR2 YNFKEQ. DNA of the CDR3: TGTGCCAGCAGCCTCCAACTGGGGGGGGAAGACACCATATATTTT. Encoded protein: CASSLQLGGEDTIYF.

This rearrangement joins TRBV19 to TRBJ1-2; 8 bases line up with TRBD1. Unmatched junction bases numbered 20, after V lost 7 bases and J lost 7 bases. Germline CDR1 reads LNHDA; CDR2 reads SQIVND (reference sequence). CDR3 length: 17 residues. As DNA, the CDR3 is TGTGCCAGTACCCCGACAGGGGCTCTAAGGGCGATCGGTGGCTACACCTTC. Amino acids: CASTPTGALRAIGGYTF. Variable domain in full (rest from reference TRBV19 and TRBJ1-2): DGGITQSPKYLFRKEGQNVTLSCEQNLNHDAMYWYRQDPGQGLRLIYYSQIVNDFQKGDIAEGYSVSREKKESFPLTVTSAQKNPTAFYLCASTPTGALRAIGGYTFGSGTRLTVV.

The chain employs TRBV11-1 and TRBJ2-6; weak D call: TRBD1 (5 bases). This CDR3 region has 16 residues. The germline V gene encodes CDR1 SGHAT and CDR2 FQDESV (reference sequence). The V end was cut by 0 bases, the J end by 0 bases, with 6 bases between. The DNA for the CDR3 is TGTGCCAGCAGCTTAGCGGACATCTCTGGGGCCAACGTCCTGACTTTC. It encodes CASSLADISGANVLTF.

The genes are TRBV15 and TRBJ2-5; D possibly corresponds to TRBD1 (6 bases). The CDR3 sequence is 15 residues long. Germline loops: CDR1 LNHNV, CDR2 YYDKDF (reference sequence). The V and J ends lost 1 base and 1 base respectively, with 10 bases between them. This CDR3 is CATSRAGQSQETQYF. CDR3 nucleotides: TGTGCCACCAGCAGAGCCGGACAGAGCCAAGAGACCCAGTACTTC.

This chain links TRBV5-1 with TRBJ2-7, with D possibly matching TRBD1 (5 bases). There are 16 residues in the CDR3. Germline V gene data show CDR1 as SGHRS and CDR2 as YFSETQ. The germline V and J ends were trimmed by 2 bases and 0 bases, with 15 bases remaining between them. The DNA for the CDR3 is TGCGCCAGCAGCTTTCGGGTAGGGGATAGCTCCTACGAGCAGTACTTC. It is translated as CASSFRVGDSSYEQYF.